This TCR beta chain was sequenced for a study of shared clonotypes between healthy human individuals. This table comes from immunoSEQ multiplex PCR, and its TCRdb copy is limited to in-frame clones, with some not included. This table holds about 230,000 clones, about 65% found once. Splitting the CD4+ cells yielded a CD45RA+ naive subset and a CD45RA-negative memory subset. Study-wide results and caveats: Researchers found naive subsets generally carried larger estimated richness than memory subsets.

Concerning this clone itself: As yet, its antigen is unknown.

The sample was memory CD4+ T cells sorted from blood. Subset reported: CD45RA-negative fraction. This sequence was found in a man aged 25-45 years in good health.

The CDR3 loop is CASSLTGTSGSYEQYF. CDR3 bases: TGTGCCAGCAGCCTTACCGGGACTAGCGGGTCCTACGAGCAGTACTTC. The chain uses TRBV16 and TRBJ2-7, with 12 bases matching TRBD2. CDR3 length: 16 amino acids. The germline gives CDR1 KGHSY, CDR2 FQNENV. V shed 4 bases, J shed 1 base, and the junction held 5 bases outside the gene matches.